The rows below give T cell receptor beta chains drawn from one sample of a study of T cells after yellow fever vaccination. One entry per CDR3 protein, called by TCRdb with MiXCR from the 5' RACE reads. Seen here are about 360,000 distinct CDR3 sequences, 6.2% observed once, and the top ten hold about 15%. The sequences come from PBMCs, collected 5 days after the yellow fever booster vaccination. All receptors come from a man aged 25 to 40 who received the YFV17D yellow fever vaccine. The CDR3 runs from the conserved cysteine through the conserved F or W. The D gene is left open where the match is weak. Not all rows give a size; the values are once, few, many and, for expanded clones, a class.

cdr3_aa: CASSFVSNTEAFF
cdr3_nt: TGCGCCAGCAGCTTCGTTTCGAACACTGAAGCTTTCTTT
d_call: .
j_call: TRBJ1-1
v_call: TRBV5-1
clone_size: .

cdr3_aa: CATSRDKLGTGELFF
cdr3_nt: TGTGCCACCAGCAGAGACAAACTAGGAACCGGGGAGCTGTTTTTT
d_call: .
j_call: TRBJ2-2
v_call: TRBV15
clone_size: few

cdr3_aa: CASSSTSGRAFDTQYF
cdr3_nt: TGTGCCAGCAGCTCGACTAGCGGGAGGGCCTTTGATACGCAGTATTTT
d_call: TRBD2
j_call: TRBJ2-3
v_call: TRBV7-9
clone_size: many

cdr3_aa: CSRTGTQPQHF
cdr3_nt: TGCAGTCGGACAGGGACTCAGCCCCAGCATTTT
d_call: TRBD1
j_call: TRBJ1-5
v_call: TRBV20-1
clone_size: many

cdr3_aa: CATSRLSSNTEAFF
cdr3_nt: TGTGCCACCAGCAGACTCTCATCGAACACTGAAGCTTTCTTT
d_call: .
j_call: TRBJ1-1
v_call: TRBV15
clone_size: many

cdr3_aa: CASSRPGLAGVNEQFF
cdr3_nt: TGTGCCAGCAGCCGACCAGGACTAGCGGGAGTTAATGAGCAGTTCTTC
d_call: TRBD2
j_call: TRBJ2-1
v_call: TRBV7-2
clone_size: .

cdr3_aa: CASSLTGGSAPQYF
cdr3_nt: TGTGCCAGCAGCCTCACGGGGGGGTCGGCGCCCCAGTACTTC
d_call: TRBD2
j_call: TRBJ2-5
v_call: TRBV7-9
clone_size: once

cdr3_aa: CASSLPLAGGGPYNEQFF
cdr3_nt: TGTGCCAGCAGCTTACCCCTAGCGGGAGGGGGTCCCTACAATGAGCAGTTCTTC
d_call: TRBD2
j_call: TRBJ2-1
v_call: TRBV7-2
clone_size: .

cdr3_aa: CASSYSHSLYEQYF
cdr3_nt: TGTGCCAGCAGTTACTCGCACTCCTTATACGAGCAGTACTTC
d_call: .
j_call: TRBJ2-7
v_call: TRBV6-2/TRBV6-3
clone_size: few

cdr3_aa: CASSKGTGGYSYEQYF
cdr3_nt: TGCGCCAGCAGCAAAGGGACAGGGGGCTACTCCTACGAGCAGTACTTC
d_call: TRBD1
j_call: TRBJ2-7
v_call: TRBV5-1
clone_size: .

cdr3_aa: CASSQVGLSWEQYF
cdr3_nt: TGTGCCAGCAGCCAAGTAGGGCTATCGTGGGAGCAGTACTTC
d_call: .
j_call: TRBJ2-7
v_call: TRBV14
clone_size: .

cdr3_aa: CASSYSMTSAQYF
cdr3_nt: TGTGCCAGCAGTTACTCGATGACTAGCGCGCAGTATTTT
d_call: TRBD2
j_call: TRBJ2-3
v_call: TRBV6-5
clone_size: .

cdr3_aa: CASSRGMNTGELFF
cdr3_nt: TGTGCCAGCAGTCGCGGGATGAACACCGGGGAGCTGTTTTTT
d_call: .
j_call: TRBJ2-2
v_call: TRBV12-3/TRBV12-4
clone_size: many

cdr3_aa: CASSSQPRETQYF
cdr3_nt: TGTGCCAGCAGTTCTCAGCCGAGGGAGACCCAGTACTTC
d_call: .
j_call: TRBJ2-5
v_call: TRBV7-2
clone_size: .

cdr3_aa: CASSSGRVVTEAFF
cdr3_nt: TGTGCCAGCAGCTCTGGGCGTGTGGTCACTGAAGCTTTCTTT
d_call: .
j_call: TRBJ1-1
v_call: TRBV11-1
clone_size: .

cdr3_aa: CASSVYGNTGELFF
cdr3_nt: TGTGCCAGCAGCGTATACGGGAACACCGGGGAGCTGTTTTTT
d_call: .
j_call: TRBJ2-2
v_call: TRBV9
clone_size: many

cdr3_aa: CASSPPVLDGEQFF
cdr3_nt: TGTGCCAGCTCACCACCGGTCCTAGATGGTGAGCAGTTCTTC
d_call: .
j_call: TRBJ2-1
v_call: TRBV18
clone_size: few

cdr3_aa: CASSQGRNTGEQFF
cdr3_nt: TGTGCCAGCAGCCAAGGACGGAACACCGGGGAGCAGTTTTTT
d_call: .
j_call: TRBJ2-2
v_call: TRBV7-9
clone_size: .

cdr3_aa: CASSQISASFSYNEQFF
cdr3_nt: TGTGCCAGCAGCCAAATTAGTGCTTCCTTTTCCTACAATGAGCAGTTCTTC
d_call: .
j_call: TRBJ2-1
v_call: TRBV4-2
clone_size: .

cdr3_aa: CSGASSSTDTQYF
cdr3_nt: TGCAGTGGGGCCTCTTCTTCCACAGATACGCAGTATTTT
d_call: .
j_call: TRBJ2-3
v_call: TRBV20-1
clone_size: .

cdr3_aa: CASSQENRAGYTF
cdr3_nt: TGCGCCAGCAGCCAAGAAAACAGGGCTGGCTACACCTTC
d_call: .
j_call: TRBJ1-2
v_call: TRBV4-3
clone_size: few

cdr3_aa: CASSFGAANTGELFF
cdr3_nt: TGTGCCAGCAGCTTTGGAGCGGCCAACACCGGGGAGCTGTTTTTT
d_call: .
j_call: TRBJ2-2
v_call: TRBV5-6
clone_size: few

cdr3_aa: CASSLVRGFLETQYF
cdr3_nt: TGTGCCAGCAGCCTCGTCCGAGGCTTTTTAGAGACCCAGTACTTC
d_call: .
j_call: TRBJ2-5
v_call: TRBV7-2
clone_size: few

cdr3_aa: CASGFEYEQYF
cdr3_nt: TGCGCCAGCGGTTTTGAATACGAGCAGTACTTC
d_call: .
j_call: TRBJ2-7
v_call: TRBV5-1
clone_size: many

cdr3_aa: CASSRQGAMNTEAFF
cdr3_nt: TGTGCCAGCAGCCGACAGGGTGCCATGAACACTGAAGCTTTCTTT
d_call: TRBD1
j_call: TRBJ1-1
v_call: TRBV6-2/TRBV6-3
clone_size: few

cdr3_aa: CASSLGPGQGMQLFF
cdr3_nt: TGTGCCAGCAGCTTAGGACCGGGACAGGGGATGCAACTGTTTTTT
d_call: TRBD1
j_call: TRBJ1-4
v_call: TRBV7-3
clone_size: many

cdr3_aa: CASRGQGGPEAFF
cdr3_nt: TGTGCCAGCAGAGGACAGGGGGGCCCTGAAGCTTTCTTT
d_call: TRBD1
j_call: TRBJ1-1
v_call: TRBV9
clone_size: many

cdr3_aa: CASSLVALAGYEQYF
cdr3_nt: TGCGCCAGCAGCTTGGTCGCACTAGCGGGCTACGAGCAGTACTTC
d_call: TRBD2
j_call: TRBJ2-7
v_call: TRBV5-1
clone_size: many

cdr3_aa: CASSLRGQGSGANVLTF
cdr3_nt: TGCGCCAGCAGCTTGAGGGGACAGGGCTCCGGGGCCAACGTCCTGACTTTC
d_call: TRBD1
j_call: TRBJ2-6
v_call: TRBV5-1
clone_size: few